This T cell receptor beta chain appears in the sequencing data of a study of OX40 agonist ivuxolimab in advanced cancers. Study-wide context: The costimulatory receptor OX40 (CD134) was targeted by ivuxolimab, a fully human IgG2 agonistic monoclonal antibody. Intravenous ivuxolimab was administered to patients every 2 weeks at six dose levels: 0.01, 0.1, 0.3, 1.5, 3 and 10 mg/kg. Among the 50 to 55 dose-escalation patients, 19 had hepatocellular carcinoma, roughly 15 melanoma, 9 renal cell carcinoma and 9 head and neck cancer. A male proportion of around 83% and a mean age of 60 years, ranging from roughly 20 to 80, were recorded for the dose-escalation cohort. Patients were allowed to have had prior anti-PD-1, anti-PD-L1 or anti-CTLA-4 therapy, and roughly two fifths of the dose-escalation patients had been treated with checkpoint inhibitors. Three dose-escalation patients achieved partial responses, one with hepatocellular carcinoma and two with cutaneous melanoma. The purpose of peripheral TCRbeta sequencing was to test whether ivuxolimab changed TCR sequence diversity and led to clonal T-cell expansion. The monotherapy dose-escalation portion (N of about 49 patients) of the phase I ivuxolimab trial is reported in the paper.

The trial excluded patients who had a history of autoimmune disease or were on systemic immunosuppression. Peripheral blood for TCR sequencing was drawn from every dose cohort at baseline, at cycle 4 day 1 and at cycle 7 day 1. Samples came from an open-label, multicenter, first-in-human phase I dose-escalation trial of ivuxolimab. Adults with locally advanced or metastatic melanoma, renal cell carcinoma, hepatocellular carcinoma or head and neck squamous cell carcinoma were enrolled in the trial. Before TCR sequencing, CD4+ T cells and CD8+ T cells were sorted from peripheral blood as separate populations. Genomic DNA was extracted from sorted cells for sequencing of the TCRbeta CDR3 region. TCRbeta CDR3 regions were sequenced using the immunoSEQ Assay. TCRdb mirrors the immuneACCESS table, restricted to in-frame sequences. Some clones are absent from its copies; in checked studies, under half trace to an unresolved V gene, and the reason for the others is unknown. The sample contains about 40,000 clones, 75% to 90% of them found a single time. Together, the top ten hold about 15% of the sample.

Findings and caveats that apply to the study as a whole: At doses of 0.1 to 3.0 mg/kg, clonal expansion of both CD4+ and CD8+ T cells in blood was seen between baseline and week 6. Which antigens the clonally expanded peripheral T cells were specific for was not determined. In the 0.1-3.0 mg/kg groups, partial responders were among the patients with the lowest normalized peripheral clonal expansion, particularly in CD8+ T cells. Low levels of normalized T-cell clonal expansion were also seen in some patients who did not respond. After ivuxolimab, more expanded clones were found on average in CD8+ T cells than in CD4+ T cells.

Worth noting for this clone: The clone's antigen remains unknown. Within one base of it there is no much larger clone, and no base qualities were kept. Other DNA sequences in this sample translate to the same CDR3.

The receptor comes from an adult with an advanced solid tumor such as melanoma, head and neck, liver or kidney cancer. The sequencing here drew on CD4+ or CD8+ T cells sorted from blood, taken in a trial of the OX40 agonist ivuxolimab.

At the DNA level, the sequence is TGTGCCAGCAGTGAAAGTCCGGGACATAGCAATCAGCCCCAGCATTTT. It specifies CASSESPGHSNQPQHF. Recombination linked TRBV6-1 to TRBJ1-5, with a weak D call of TRBD1 (6 bases match). The CDR3 covers 16 residues, taking in both the cysteine and the phenylalanine. The DNA shown is the 48-base CDR3, in frame from base 1. The trim is 2 bases for V and 0 bases for J, with a gap of 11 bases between the germline ends. Via the germline V gene, CDR1 is MNHNS and CDR2 SASEGT.